These T cell receptor beta chains were read from a single sample in a study of PD-L1 blockade in urothelial cancer. The repertoire was sequenced with immunoSEQ multiplex PCR; TCRdb's copy has only in-frame clones and lacks some. The sample holds more than 55,000 clones, roughly 76% seen once. The sequencing here drew on PBMCs, taken around atezolizumab (anti-PD-L1) treatment. These receptors were obtained from a man in his 70s with urothelial cancer. Each CDR3 is given with its conserved first and last residue. The order of the fields is D gene, clone size, J gene, V gene, CDR3 protein, CDR3 DNA. D genes are given only for firm matches. Not every row has a clone size; where given, it reads once, few, many or a size class.

>NA|NA|TRBJ2-7|TRBV18
CASSPTSADSSYEQYF
TGTGCCAGCTCACCCACTTCGGCGGATAGCTCCTACGAGCAGTACTTC
>NA|few|TRBJ2-3|TRBV29-1
CSVKVGGGDTQYF
TGCAGCGTCAAAGTGGGGGGTGGAGATACGCAGTATTTT
>NA|NA|TRBJ1-1|TRBV5-1
CASSLGAGTTEAFF
TGCGCCAGCAGCTTGGGGGCTGGTACGACTGAAGCTTTCTTT
>NA|NA|TRBJ1-2|TRBV2
CASSEERGWGYTF
TGTGCCAGCAGTGAAGAGAGGGGGTGGGGCTACACCTTC
>TRBD1|NA|TRBJ1-1|TRBV7-6
CASSEGQGWVTEAFF
TGTGCCAGCAGCGAGGGACAGGGGTGGGTCACTGAAGCTTTCTTT
>NA|NA|TRBJ2-3|TRBV5-1
CASSISGDTDTQYF
TGCGCCAGCAGCATTAGCGGAGATACAGATACGCAGTATTTT
>NA|NA|TRBJ2-5|TRBV18
CASSPPSVRETQYF
TGTGCCAGCTCACCACCGTCTGTCCGAGAGACCCAGTACTTC
>NA|NA|TRBJ1-2|TRBV9
CASSPTGIPNYGYTF
TGTGCCAGCAGCCCCACAGGGATTCCTAACTATGGCTACACCTTC
>NA|few|TRBJ1-1|TRBV5-5
CASSLGPGRMVTEAFF
TGTGCCAGCAGCTTGGGACCAGGGCGAATGGTGACTGAAGCTTTCTTT
>TRBD1|NA|TRBJ1-2|TRBV6-7
CASSYAGQNQEYGYTF
TGTGCCAGCAGTTACGCGGGACAGAACCAGGAGTATGGCTACACCTTC
>NA|NA|TRBJ2-3|TRBV19
CASSIGGRSTDTQYF
TGTGCCAGTAGTATAGGTGGGAGGTCCACAGATACGCAGTATTTT
>NA|once|TRBJ2-1|TRBV29-1
CSVTLAVSYNEQFF
TGCAGCGTGACGTTAGCGGTATCCTACAATGAGCAGTTCTTC
>NA|NA|TRBJ2-5|TRBV23-1
CASSQSSQVRETQYF
TGCGCCAGCAGTCAATCGAGCCAGGTAAGAGAGACCCAGTACTTC
>TRBD2|NA|TRBJ2-1|TRBV5-1
CASSAGLARNEQFF
TGCGCCAGCAGCGCGGGACTAGCGAGGAATGAGCAGTTCTTC
>NA|NA|TRBJ1-6|TRBV28
CASSPLLVSPLHF
TGTGCCAGCAGTCCCCTCCTCGTTTCACCCCTCCACTTT
>NA|NA|TRBJ2-7|TRBV21-1
CASSIGLTGVDYEQYF
TGTGCCAGCAGCATCGGACTTACAGGGGTCGACTACGAGCAGTACTTC
>NA|NA|TRBJ1-1|TRBV9
CASSAGVYGMNTEAFF
TGTGCCAGCAGCGCAGGGGTTTATGGGATGAACACTGAAGCTTTCTTT
>TRBD1|NA|TRBJ1-1|TRBV2
CASTKQGTGTEAFF
TGTGCCAGCACCAAACAGGGGACGGGCACTGAAGCTTTCTTT
>NA|NA|TRBJ1-3|TRBV7-2
CASSWDFLSGNTIYF
TGTGCCAGCAGTTGGGACTTTCTCTCTGGAAACACCATATATTTT
>TRBD2|NA|TRBJ2-1|TRBV11-2
CASSLDPIVSGGEQFF
TGTGCCAGCAGCTTAGATCCCATCGTGAGCGGGGGGGAGCAGTTCTTC
>NA|once|TRBJ2-2|TRBV19
CASARTVDPGELFF
TGTGCCAGCGCCCGGACAGTTGATCCCGGGGAGCTGTTTTTT